A selection of T cell receptor beta chains follows, all from one sample in a study of blood T cells in healthy people across ages. TCRdb reprocessed the 5' RACE reads with MiXCR, giving one entry per CDR3 protein. The repertoire includes roughly 900,000 distinct CDR3 sequences, more than 25% of them detected once, and approximately 15% sits in the top ten. Sample: blood. These receptors originate from a woman older than 75 in good health. CDR3s include the opening cysteine and the closing phenylalanine or tryptophan. D genes are given only for firm matches. Clone size is stated in some rows and not others, as once, few, many or a class when expanded.

>TRBJ2-1|TRBD2|TRBV7-2|-|16
CASTLDTWTSGDEQFF
TGTGCCAGCACCCTGGACACTTGGACTAGCGGGGACGAGCAGTTCTTC
>TRBJ2-3|-|TRBV10-3|many|14
CAISAGVGRSTQYF
TGTGCCATCAGTGCCGGGGTGGGCAGAAGTACGCAGTATTTT
>TRBJ1-1|-|TRBV7-2|-|15
CASSNLVGVVTEAFF
TGTGCCAGCAGCAATCTAGTAGGGGTCGTCACTGAAGCTTTCTTT
>TRBJ1-6|TRBD1|TRBV20-1|once|17
CSAREQGAPIYNSPLHF
TGCAGTGCTAGAGAACAGGGGGCGCCCATCTATAATTCACCCCTCCACTTT
>TRBJ1-1|-|TRBV14|-|16
CASSQLDRLPNTEAFF
TGTGCCAGCAGCCAACTCGACAGATTACCGAACACTGAAGCTTTCTTT
>TRBJ1-4|-|TRBV12-3/TRBV12-4|-|15
CASSLSGWAGEKLFF
TGTGCCAGCAGTTTGTCAGGATGGGCCGGGGAAAAACTGTTTTTT
>TRBJ2-1|-|TRBV28|many|15
CASSFEGGGHNEQFF
TGTGCCAGCAGTTTCGAAGGGGGGGGCCACAATGAGCAGTTCTTC
>TRBJ2-7|TRBD1|TRBV28|many|17
CASSPRTGQSWLGEQYF
TGTGCCAGCAGTCCTCGGACAGGGCAGTCGTGGTTAGGGGAGCAGTACTTC
>TRBJ1-2|TRBD1|TRBV3-1|-|15
CASSQGTGLSYDYTF
TGTGCCAGCAGCCAAGGGACAGGGTTGAGCTATGACTACACCTTC
>TRBJ2-1|TRBD2|TRBV18|many|16
CASSPPTSGRFNEQFF
TGTGCCAGCTCACCACCCACTAGCGGGAGGTTCAATGAGCAGTTCTTC
>TRBJ2-5|-|TRBV6-6|-|12
CASSYGAETQYF
TGTGCCAGCAGTTACGGGGCGGAGACCCAGTACTTC
>TRBJ1-6|TRBD1|TRBV9|many|15
CASRKPGQGNSPLHF
TGTGCCAGCAGGAAACCGGGACAGGGGAATTCACCCCTCCACTTT
>TRBJ2-4|-|TRBV10-3|many|15
CAISPREVAKNIQYF
TGTGCCATCAGTCCACGGGAAGTAGCCAAAAACATTCAGTACTTC
>TRBJ2-7|TRBD1|TRBV5-1|many|14
CASSFGQGRDEQYF
TGCGCCAGCAGCTTCGGACAGGGCAGGGACGAGCAGTACTTC
>TRBJ2-7|-|TRBV29-1|many|11
CSVVGAYEQYF
TGCAGCGTTGTCGGCGCCTACGAGCAGTACTTC
>TRBJ1-2|TRBD1|TRBV18|few|16
CASSPTGQGVDYGYTF
TGTGCCAGCTCACCTACGGGACAGGGGGTTGACTATGGCTACACCTTC
>TRBJ1-1|TRBD1|TRBV7-2|-|15
CASSLNRGLGTEAFF
TGTGCCAGCAGCTTGAACAGGGGGCTGGGGACTGAAGCTTTCTTT
>TRBJ2-7|-|TRBV6-1|many|13
CAAGGQTHYEQYF
TGTGCCGCTGGGGGGCAGACACACTACGAGCAGTACTTC
>TRBJ2-1|TRBD2|TRBV7-2|many|16
CASSLAAGGPYNEQFF
TGTGCCAGCAGCTTAGCGGCGGGGGGGCCTTACAATGAGCAGTTCTTC
>TRBJ1-6|TRBD1|TRBV7-6|-|19
CASSLHRGAHSDSNSPLHF
TGTGCCAGCAGCTTACACAGGGGGGCCCACTCCGATAGTAATTCACCCCTCCACTTT
>TRBJ2-1|TRBD2|TRBV7-2|many|16
CASSLVSGGSYNEQFF
TGTGCCAGCAGCTTAGTTAGCGGGGGCTCCTACAATGAGCAGTTCTTC
>TRBJ1-1|-|TRBV7-9|few|14
CASGRGKKDTEAFF
TGTGCCAGCGGACGGGGGAAAAAGGACACTGAAGCTTTCTTT
>TRBJ2-5|-|TRBV6-5|-|14
CASTAGPIYNEQYF
TGTGCCAGCACCGCGGGCCCTATATACAATGAGCAGTACTTC
>TRBJ2-6|TRBD2|TRBV20-1|once|19
CSAKPRLAGGTFGANVPTF
TGCAGTGCTAAACCCAGACTAGCGGGGGGCACCTTTGGGGCCAACGTCCCGACTTTC
>TRBJ1-1|-|TRBV10-3|once|18
CAISDPSGATLKDTEAFF
TGTGCCATCAGCGACCCTTCAGGGGCCACCCTTAAGGACACTGAAGCTTTCTTT
>TRBJ1-2|TRBD1|TRBV29-1|-|11
CSLRQGEGYTF
TGCAGCCTACGACAGGGTGAGGGCTACACCTTC